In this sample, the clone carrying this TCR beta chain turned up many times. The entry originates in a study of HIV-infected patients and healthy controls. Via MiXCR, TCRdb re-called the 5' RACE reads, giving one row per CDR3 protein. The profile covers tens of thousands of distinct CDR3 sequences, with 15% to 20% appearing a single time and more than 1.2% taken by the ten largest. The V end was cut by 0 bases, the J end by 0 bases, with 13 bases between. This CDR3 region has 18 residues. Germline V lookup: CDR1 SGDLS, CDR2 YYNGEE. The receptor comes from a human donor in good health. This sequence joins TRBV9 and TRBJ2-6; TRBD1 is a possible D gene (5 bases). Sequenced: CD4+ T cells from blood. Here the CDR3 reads CASSVDYRPYSGANVLTF. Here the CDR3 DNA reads TGTGCCAGCAGCGTAGATTACAGGCCCTACTCTGGGGCCAACGTCCTGACTTTC. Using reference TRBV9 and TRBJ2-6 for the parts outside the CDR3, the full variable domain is DSGVTQTPKHLITATGQRVTLRCSPRSGDLSVYWYQQSLDQGLQFLIQYYNGEERAKGNILERFSAQQFPDLHSELNLSSLELGDSALYFCASSVDYRPYSGANVLTFGAGSRLTVL.